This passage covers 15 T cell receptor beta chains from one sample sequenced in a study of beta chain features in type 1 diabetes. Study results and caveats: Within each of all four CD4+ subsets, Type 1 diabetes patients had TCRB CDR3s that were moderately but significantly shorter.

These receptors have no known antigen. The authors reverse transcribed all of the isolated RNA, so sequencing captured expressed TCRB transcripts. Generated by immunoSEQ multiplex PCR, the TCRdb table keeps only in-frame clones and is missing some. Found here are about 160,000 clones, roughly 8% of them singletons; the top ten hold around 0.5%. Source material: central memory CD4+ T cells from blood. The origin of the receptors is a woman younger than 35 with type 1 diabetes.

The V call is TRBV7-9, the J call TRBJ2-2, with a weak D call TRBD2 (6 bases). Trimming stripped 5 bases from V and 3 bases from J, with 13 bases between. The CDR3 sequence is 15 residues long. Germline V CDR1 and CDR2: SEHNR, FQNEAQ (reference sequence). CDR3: CASSVSGAYTGELFF. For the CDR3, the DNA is TGTGCCAGCAGCGTTAGCGGAGCCTACACCGGGGAGCTGTTTTTT.

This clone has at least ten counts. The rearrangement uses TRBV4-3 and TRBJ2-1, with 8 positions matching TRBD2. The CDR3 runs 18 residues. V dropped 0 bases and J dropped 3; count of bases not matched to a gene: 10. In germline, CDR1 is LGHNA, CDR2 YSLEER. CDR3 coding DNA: TGCGCCAGCAGCCAAGATAGCCCGGGACTAGTGGGCTACAATGAGCAGTTCTTC. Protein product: CASSQDSPGLVGYNEQFF.

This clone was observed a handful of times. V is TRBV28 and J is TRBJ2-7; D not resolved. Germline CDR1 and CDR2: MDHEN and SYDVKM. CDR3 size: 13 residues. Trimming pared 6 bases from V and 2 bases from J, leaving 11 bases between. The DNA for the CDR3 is TGTGCCAGCAGCCGCAGTGTACCCTACGAGCAGTACTTC. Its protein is CASSRSVPYEQYF.

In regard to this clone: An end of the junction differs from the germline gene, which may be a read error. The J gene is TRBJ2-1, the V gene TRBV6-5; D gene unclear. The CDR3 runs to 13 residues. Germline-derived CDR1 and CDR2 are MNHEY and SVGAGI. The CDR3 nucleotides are TGTGCCAGCAGTGACTCCGGGTACAATGAGCAGTTCTTC. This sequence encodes CASSDSGYNEQFF.

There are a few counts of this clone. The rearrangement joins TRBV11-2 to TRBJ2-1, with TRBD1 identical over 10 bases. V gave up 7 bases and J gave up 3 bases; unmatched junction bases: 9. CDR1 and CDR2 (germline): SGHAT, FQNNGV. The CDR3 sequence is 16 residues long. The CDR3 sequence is CASTTRGQGRYNEQFF. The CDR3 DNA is TGTGCCAGCACCACGAGGGGACAGGGGCGCTACAATGAGCAGTTCTTC. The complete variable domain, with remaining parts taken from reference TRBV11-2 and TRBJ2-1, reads EAGVAQSPRYKIIEKRQSVAFWCNPISGHATLYWYQQILGQGPKLLIQFQNNGVVDDSQLPKDRFSAERLKGVDSTLKIQPAKLEDSAVYLCASTTRGQGRYNEQFFGPGTRLTVL.

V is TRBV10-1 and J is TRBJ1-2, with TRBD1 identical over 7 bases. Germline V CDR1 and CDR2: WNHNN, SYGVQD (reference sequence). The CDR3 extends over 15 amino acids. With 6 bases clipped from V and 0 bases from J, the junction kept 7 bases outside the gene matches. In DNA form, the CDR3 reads TGCGCCAGCAGCCCCGGGACAGTTCCTAACTATGGCTACACCTTC. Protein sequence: CASSPGTVPNYGYTF.

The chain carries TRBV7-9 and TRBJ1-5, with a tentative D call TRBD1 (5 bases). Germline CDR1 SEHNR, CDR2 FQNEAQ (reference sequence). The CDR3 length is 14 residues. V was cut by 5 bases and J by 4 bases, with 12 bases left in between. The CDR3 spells CASSPDSFNQPQHF. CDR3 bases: TGTGCCAGCAGCCCCGACAGTTTTAATCAGCCCCAGCATTTT.

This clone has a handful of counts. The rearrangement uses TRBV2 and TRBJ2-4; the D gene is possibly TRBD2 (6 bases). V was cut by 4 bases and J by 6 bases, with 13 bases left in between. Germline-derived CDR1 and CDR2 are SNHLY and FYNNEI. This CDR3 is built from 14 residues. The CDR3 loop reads CASSARVGGNIQYF. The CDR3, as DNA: TGTGCCAGCAGTGCAAGGGTCGGGGGAAACATTCAGTACTTC.

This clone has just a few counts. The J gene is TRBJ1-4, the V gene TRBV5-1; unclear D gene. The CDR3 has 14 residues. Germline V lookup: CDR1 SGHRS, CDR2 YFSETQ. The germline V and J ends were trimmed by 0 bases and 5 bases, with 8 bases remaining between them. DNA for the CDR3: TGCGCCAGCAGCTTGGCCCGGGGAAATGAAAAACTGTTTTTT. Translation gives CASSLARGNEKLFF.

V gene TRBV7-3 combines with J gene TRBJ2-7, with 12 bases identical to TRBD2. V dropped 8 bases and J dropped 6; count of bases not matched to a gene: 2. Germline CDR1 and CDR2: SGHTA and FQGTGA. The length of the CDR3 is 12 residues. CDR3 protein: CASSSGRGEQYF. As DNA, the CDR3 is TGTGCCAGCTCTAGCGGGAGGGGCGAGCAGTACTTC.

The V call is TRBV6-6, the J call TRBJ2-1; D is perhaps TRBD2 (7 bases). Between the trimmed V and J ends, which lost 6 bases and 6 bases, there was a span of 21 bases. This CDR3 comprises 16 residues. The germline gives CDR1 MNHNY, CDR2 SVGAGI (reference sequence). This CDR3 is CASSQGLGGPGNEQFF. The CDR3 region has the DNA TGTGCCAGCAGCCAAGGGCTCGGGGGGCCGGGCAATGAGCAGTTCTTC.

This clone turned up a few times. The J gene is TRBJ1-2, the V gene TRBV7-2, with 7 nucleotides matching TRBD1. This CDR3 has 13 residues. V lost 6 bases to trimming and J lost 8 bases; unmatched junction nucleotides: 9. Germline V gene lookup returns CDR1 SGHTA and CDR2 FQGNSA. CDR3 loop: CASRHGTAGGYTF. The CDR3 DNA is TGTGCCAGCAGACATGGGACAGCCGGCGGCTACACCTTC.

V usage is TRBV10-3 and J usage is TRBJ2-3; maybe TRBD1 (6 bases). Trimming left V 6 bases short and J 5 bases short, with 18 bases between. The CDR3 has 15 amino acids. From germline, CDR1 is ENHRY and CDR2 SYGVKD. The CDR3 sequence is CAIRLQGQMGDTQYF. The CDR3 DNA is TGTGCCATCAGACTACAGGGTCAGATGGGAGATACGCAGTATTTT.

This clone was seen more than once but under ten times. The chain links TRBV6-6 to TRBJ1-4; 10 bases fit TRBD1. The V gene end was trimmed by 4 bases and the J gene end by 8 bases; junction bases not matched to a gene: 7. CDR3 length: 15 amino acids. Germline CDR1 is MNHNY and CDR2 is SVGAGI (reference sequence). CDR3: CASSSRDRGIEKLFF. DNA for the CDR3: TGTGCCAGCAGTTCCCGGGACAGGGGCATCGAAAAACTGTTTTTT.

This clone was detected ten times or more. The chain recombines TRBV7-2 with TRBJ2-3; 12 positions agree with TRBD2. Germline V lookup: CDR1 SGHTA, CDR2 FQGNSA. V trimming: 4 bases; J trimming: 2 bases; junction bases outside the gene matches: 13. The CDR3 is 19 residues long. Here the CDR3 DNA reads TGTGCCAGCAGCTCACCGACTATGACTAGCGGGAGAACCACAGATACGCAGTATTTT. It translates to CASSSPTMTSGRTTDTQYF.